This passage covers 27 T cell receptor beta chains from one sample sequenced in a study of human T cells and chemical hapten exposure. TCRdb re-called the RACE reads through MiXCR, storing one row per CDR3 protein. The sample includes more than 300,000 distinct CDR3 sequences, around 5.5% of them seen just once. Time point indicated: pre-sensitization, week 0. Sample treatment: therapeutic diphenylcyclopropenone sensitization with weekly scalp DPC. This specimen consisted of whole blood, obtained in connection with sensitization to the hapten diphenylcyclopropenone (DPC). The origin of the receptors is a woman aged 18 to 35 with alopecia areata. Some clones in this sample may be carry-over from other donors' samples.

The CDR3 DNA follows: TGCAGCGTAGGAGACAAGCTTAATAATCAGCCCCAGCATTTT. This gives the protein CSVGDKLNNQPQHF. This chain joins TRBV29-1 and TRBJ1-5, with unresolved D. The V and J ends lost 6 bases and 4 bases respectively, with 16 bases between them. The CDR3 runs 14 residues. Germline CDR1 SQVTM, CDR2 ANQGSEA.

The V gene is TRBV20-1, the J gene TRBJ2-7, with 7 nucleotides matching TRBD1. The CDR3 spans 13 residues. CDR1 is DFQATT and CDR2 is SNEGSKA in the germline V gene (reference sequence). After removal of 5 bases from V and 0 bases from J, the junction contained 4 bases not matched to a gene. In DNA, the CDR3 is TGCAGTGCTCCGGACAGGAGCTCCTACGAGCAGTACTTC. Translating gives CSAPDRSSYEQYF.

This chain links TRBV29-1 with TRBJ2-4; D is unresolved. The CDR3 extends over 11 amino acids. Germline values: CDR1 SQVTM, CDR2 ANQGSEA. V was pared by 3 bases and J by 6 bases, with 6 bases between. CDR3 bases: TGCAGCGTTGATAATTCAAACATTCAGTACTTC. Translated, it gives CSVDNSNIQYF.

The gene calls are TRBV10-3 and TRBJ1-1; D gene uncertain. The CDR3 is 14 residues long. The germline V gene has CDR1 ENHRY and CDR2 SYGVKD. The germline V and J ends were trimmed by 0 bases and 6 bases, with 11 bases remaining between them. This chain's CDR3 is CAISESRDGAEAFF. Here the CDR3 DNA reads TGTGCCATCAGTGAGTCAAGAGACGGGGCTGAAGCTTTCTTT.

This clonotype appeared a few times. This sequence joins TRBV24-1 and TRBJ1-2; possibly TRBD1 for D (5 bases). CDR1 KGHDR and CDR2 SFDVKD come from the germline V gene. The CDR3 is 12 residues long. V lost 6 bases and J lost 9, with 13 bases in between. CDR3 sequence reads: CATSYRQGSYTF. The CDR3 nucleotides are TGTGCCACCAGTTATCGGCAGGGAAGCTACACCTTC.

This clonotype was seen more than once but under ten times. This chain joins TRBV12-5 and TRBJ2-5; the D is unclear. V was cut by 5 bases and J by 7 bases, with 11 bases left in between. This CDR3 comprises 12 residues. Germline loops: CDR1 LGHNT, CDR2 FRNRAP. The CDR3 loop is CASGGLDGTQYF. The CDR3 nucleotides are TGTGCTAGTGGTGGCTTAGACGGGACCCAGTACTTC. Looking up the rest from reference TRBV12-5 and TRBJ2-5 gives the full variable domain: DARVTQTPRHKVTEMGQEVTMRCQPILGHNTVFWYRQTMMQGLELLAYFRNRAPLDDSGMPKDRFSAEMPDATLATLKIQPSEPRDSAVYFCASGGLDGTQYFGPGTRLLVL.

This clonotype has a handful of counts. The chain links TRBV27 to TRBJ1-3, with 9 nucleotides matching TRBD1. J was trimmed by 2 bases and V by 6 bases; bases with no gene match: 8. CDR1 and CDR2 from the germline V gene are MNHEY and SMNVEV (reference sequence). The CDR3 length is 16 residues. CDR3 loop: CASRRSGTGPGNTIYF. The CDR3 DNA follows: TGTGCCAGCAGGAGATCCGGGACAGGGCCTGGAAACACCATATATTTT.

The table lists this clonotype with a few counts. Here the CDR3 reads CASSRKPSGGDIDTQYF. The DNA of the CDR3 is TGTGCCAGCAGCCGCAAACCCAGCGGGGGGGATATAGATACGCAGTATTTT. This rearrangement joins TRBV4-2 to TRBJ2-3; 10 nucleotides match TRBD2. The CDR3 is 17 residues long. From germline, CDR1 is LGHNA and CDR2 YNFKEQ. V shed 4 bases, J shed 5 bases, and the junction held 12 bases outside the gene matches.

This clonotype has ten or more counts. The rearrangement links TRBV27 to TRBJ2-1, with TRBD2 matching over 8 bases. Germline V CDR1 and CDR2: MNHEY, SMNVEV (reference sequence). The CDR3 runs 15 residues. V was pared by 5 bases and J by 6 bases, with 9 bases of the junction left unmatched. This chain's CDR3 is CASSPRAGGRNEQFF. In nucleotides, the CDR3 is TGTGCCAGCAGTCCCCGGGCGGGGGGCCGCAATGAGCAGTTCTTC.

The genes are TRBV6-1 and TRBJ1-5; 8 positions agree with TRBD1. The J segment lost 2 bases and the V segment lost 2 bases, leaving 5 bases of the junction unmatched. The CDR3 length is 16 residues. Germline assignment: CDR1 MNHNS and CDR2 SASEGT. The CDR3 region is CASSETPGQGNQPQHF. The CDR3 nucleotides read TGTGCCAGCAGTGAAACTCCGGGACAGGGCAATCAGCCCCAGCATTTT.

The chain couples TRBV28 to TRBJ2-3, with 10 bases matching TRBD1. CDR3 length: 18 residues. Germline V lookup: CDR1 MDHEN, CDR2 SYDVKM. Losses at the gene ends were 4 bases for V and 0 bases for J; bases not matched to a gene: 10. CDR3 amino acids: CASSSWGQGYMSTDTQYF. CDR3 nucleotide sequence: TGTGCCAGCAGTTCCTGGGGACAGGGGTACATGAGCACAGATACGCAGTATTTT.

CDR3 region: CASSQDLGGLANYGYTF. In DNA, the CDR3 is TGTGCCAGCAGCCAAGATTTGGGGGGACTAGCTAACTATGGCTACACCTTC. The J gene is TRBJ1-2, the V gene TRBV14; D is possibly TRBD1 (5 bases). The V and J ends lost 0 bases and 0 bases respectively, with 14 bases between them. This CDR3 region has 17 residues. Germline CDR1 reads SGHDN; CDR2 reads FVKESK.

This clonotype has at least ten counts. The chain carries TRBV29-1 and TRBJ1-2; D possibly corresponds to TRBD1 (6 bases). Germline CDR1 SQVTM, CDR2 ANQGSEA. CDR3 length: 13 residues. The germline V and J ends were trimmed by 6 bases and 4 bases, with 15 bases remaining between them. Written as DNA, the CDR3 is TGCAGCGTGATACAGGGCTGGAGCTATGGCTACACCTTC. Its translation is CSVIQGWSYGYTF.

The chain joins TRBV9 to TRBJ2-1; D may match TRBD1 or TRBD2 (5 bases each). The germline V gene encodes CDR1 SGDLS and CDR2 YYNGEE. The CDR3 has 13 amino acids. Trimming left V 0 bases short and J 7 bases short, with 8 bases between. The CDR3 nucleotides read TGTGCCAGCAGCGTAGGTTGGGGGAATGAGCAGTTCTTC. This translates into CASSVGWGNEQFF.

This clonotype was counted ten times or more. CDR3 protein: CASSLPDRAGRGEKLFF. CDR3 in DNA: TGTGCCAGCAGCTTACCTGATAGGGCAGGCCGTGGTGAAAAACTGTTTTTT. The chain links TRBV7-9 to TRBJ1-4; the D is unclear. The CDR3 is 17 amino acids. The germline V and J ends were trimmed by 2 bases and 7 bases, with 20 bases remaining between them. From germline, CDR1 is SEHNR and CDR2 FQNEAQ (reference sequence).

Ten or more counts support this clonotype. The gene calls are TRBV27 and TRBJ2-3; 12 bases line up with TRBD1. Germline assignment: CDR1 MNHEY and CDR2 SMNVEV (reference sequence). The CDR3 contains 16 residues. V shed 2 bases and J 4 bases; nucleotides not matched to a gene: 4. The chain's CDR3 is CASSLKGTGGADTQYF. CDR3 sequence (DNA): TGTGCCAGCAGTTTAAAAGGGACAGGGGGCGCAGATACGCAGTATTTT.

This clonotype was seen ten or more times. The chain has TRBV25-1 and TRBJ1-2, with TRBD1 matching 7 bases. Germline V gene lookup returns CDR1 MGHDK and CDR2 SYGVNS. The CDR3 has 17 amino acids. Trimming took 1 base from V and 5 from J; bases not matched to a gene: 13. CDR3 nucleotides: TGTGCCAGCAGTGAATGGTGGAGGGGGCGAGATTATTATGGCTACACCTTC. Encoded protein: CASSEWWRGRDYYGYTF.

In this sample, this clonotype turned up many times. Here the CDR3 reads CASSLVSSGNTIYF. CDR3 nucleotide sequence: TGTGCCAGCAGCCTAGTGAGCTCTGGAAACACCATATATTTT. The genes are TRBV3-1 and TRBJ1-3; D uncertain. The V and J ends lost 4 bases and 0 bases respectively, with 7 bases between them. Germline V CDR1 and CDR2: LGHDT, YNNKEL (reference sequence). The CDR3 has 14 residues. Full variable domain (outside the CDR3, taken from reference TRBV3-1 and TRBJ1-3): DTAVSQTPKYLVTQMGNDKSIKCEQNLGHDTMYWYKQDSKKFLKIMFSYNNKELIINETVPNRFSPKSPDKAHLNLHINSLELGDSAVYFCASSLVSSGNTIYFGEGSWLTVV.

This clonotype was seen more than once but under ten times. V and J are TRBV16 and TRBJ1-1; possible D gene TRBD1, 6 bases. The CDR3 has 13 residues. V was cut by 4 bases and J by 8 bases, with 14 bases left in between. CDR1 is KGHSY, CDR2 FQNENV, per germline. The CDR3 DNA reads TGTGCCAGCAGCCCCCTCGCCGGACAGGAAGCTTTCTTT. It encodes CASSPLAGQEAFF.

The table lists this clonotype with a few counts. This rearrangement joins TRBV6-5 to TRBJ2-3; D call uncertain. The CDR3 length is 14 residues. V was pared by 2 bases and J by 3 bases, with 9 bases between. Germline CDR1 MNHEY, CDR2 SVGAGI. Here the CDR3 DNA reads TGTGCCAGCAGTTACGGTGGGATTACAGATACGCAGTATTTT. Translating it yields CASSYGGITDTQYF.

This clonotype occurred many times. The chain joins TRBV4-2 to TRBJ2-5; TRBD1 might be the D (5 bases). This CDR3 comprises 14 residues. In germline, CDR1 is LGHNA, CDR2 YNFKEQ. V lost 5 bases and J lost 4, with 14 bases in between. In DNA, the CDR3 is TGTGCCAGCAGCGAATCGTATAGGGGAGAGACCCAGTACTTC. Translating it yields CASSESYRGETQYF.

To note about this clonotype: A much larger clone lies a single base off, so this may be a read error. The chain carries TRBV7-2 and TRBJ1-2; 7 positions match TRBD1. The CDR3 consists of 12 residues. Germline V gives CDR1 SGHTA, CDR2 FQGNSA. The CDR3: CASRLGGCGYTF. The DNA of the CDR3 is TGTGCCAGCAGATTAGGGGGCTGCGGCTACACCTTC.

This clonotype has at least ten counts. This rearrangement joins TRBV5-5 to TRBJ2-4; D may be TRBD1 (6 bases). The V end was cut by 7 bases, the J end by 6 bases, with 17 bases between. The CDR3 consists of 14 residues. CDR1 is SGHKS, CDR2 YYEKEE, per germline (reference sequence). The CDR3 DNA reads as TGTGCCAGCCAAGACTACAGGGTCCGAAACATTCAGTACTTC. Translating gives CASQDYRVRNIQYF.

This clonotype was seen only a few times. The gene calls are TRBV10-3 and TRBJ1-2, with TRBD1 matching over 9 bases. V was clipped by 2 bases and J by 6 bases; unmatched bases: 1. Germline loops: CDR1 ENHRY, CDR2 SYGVKD. The CDR3 extends over 13 amino acids. CDR3 protein: CAISERDRDGYTF. The CDR3 bases are TGTGCCATCAGTGAGAGGGACAGGGATGGCTACACCTTC.

This clonotype occurred many times. The CDR3 bases are TGTGCCAGCAGCCAGGGAGGGGCAGGAAACACTGAAGCTTTCTTT. Its protein is CASSQGGAGNTEAFF. The chain links TRBV3-1 to TRBJ1-1; D perhaps matches TRBD1 (5 bases). The CDR3 totals 15 residues. Between the trimmed V and J ends, which lost 3 bases and 2 bases, there was a span of 13 bases. Germline V gene data show CDR1 as LGHDT and CDR2 as YNNKEL (reference sequence).

There are many counts of this clonotype. V usage is TRBV28 and J usage is TRBJ2-7; D unclear. The CDR3 totals 11 residues. V lost 6 bases to trimming and J lost 6 bases, with 9 bases between them. Germline values: CDR1 MDHEN, CDR2 SYDVKM. The CDR3 DNA reads as TGTGCCAGCAGCTTAGGCCGCGAGCAGTACTTC. Translated: CASSLGREQYF.

This clonotype was detected only a few times. The J gene is TRBJ1-1, the V gene TRBV18, with D possibly being TRBD1 (5 bases). Germline V gene data show CDR1 as KGHSH and CDR2 as LQKENI. V was clipped by 3 bases and J by 5 bases, with 19 bases between them. This CDR3 has 16 amino acids. The CDR3 DNA sequence: TGTGCCAGCTCACCCTGGCATGGCTACGAGGGGACTGAAGCTTTCTTT. This gives the protein CASSPWHGYEGTEAFF.